This entry features one T cell receptor beta chain sequence. Antigen specificity is unknown. In the original workflow: From ImmunoSEQ came sequences covering only the junction and carrying no quality scores, so filtering differed. TCRdb's copy holds only in-frame clones and misses some; the assay was immunoSEQ multiplex PCR. V and J calls and clone size are copied from that table; D and trimming were computed from the DNA. The table has about 180,000 clones, 90% to 95% seen once. V was pared by 4 bases and J by 9 bases, with 25 bases between. Germline lookup yields CDR1 MGHRA and CDR2 YSYEKL. The CDR3 covers 16 residues. The sample comes from a study of shared clonotypes between healthy human individuals. As for the study in general: CD8 memory received one plate per donor, CD8 naive two, CD4 memory three and CD4 naive three. General study findings and limits: Generation of non-shared clonotypes was less probable than generation of clonotypes shared by all four donors. The low donor count limited represented genetic and exposure-history diversity.

The chain couples TRBV4-1 to TRBJ2-7; D might be TRBD2 (5 bases). The sequencing sample was made of naive CD4+ T cells sorted from blood. The subset was: CD45RA+ positively selected. The clonotype was recovered from a woman aged 25 to 45 in good health. CDR3 nucleotides: TGCGCCAGCAGCCCCCGAGCACCGGGCCCCGGAGGCGGGCAGTACTTC. Translating it yields CASSPRAPGPGGGQYF.